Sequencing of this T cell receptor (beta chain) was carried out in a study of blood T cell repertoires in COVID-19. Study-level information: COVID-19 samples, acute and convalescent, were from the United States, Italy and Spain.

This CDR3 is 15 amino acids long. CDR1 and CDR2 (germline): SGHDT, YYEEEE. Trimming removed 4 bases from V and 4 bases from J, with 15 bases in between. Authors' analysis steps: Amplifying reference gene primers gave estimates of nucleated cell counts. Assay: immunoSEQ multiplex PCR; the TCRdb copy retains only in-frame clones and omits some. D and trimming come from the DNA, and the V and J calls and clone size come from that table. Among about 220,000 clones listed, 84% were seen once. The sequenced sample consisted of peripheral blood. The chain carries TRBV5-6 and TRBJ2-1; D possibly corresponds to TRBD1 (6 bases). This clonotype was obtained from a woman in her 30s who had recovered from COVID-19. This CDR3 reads CASSPPGQFYNEQFF. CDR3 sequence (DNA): TGTGCCAGCAGCCCCCCCGGACAGTTTTACAATGAGCAGTTCTTC.